This TCR beta chain was profiled in a study of T cell responses to AZD1222 COVID-19 vaccine. Study outcomes and limitations: Spike-specific TCR breadth and depth were elevated following two AZD1222 doses.

Sequencing used immunoSEQ multiplex PCR; TCRdb keeps in-frame clones, though not all of them. This sample yields approximately 100,000 clones, of which 70% to 90% are seen a single time; 3.5% to 4.5% belongs to the top ten. Comment on this clone: Antigen specificity is unknown.

Germline V lookup: CDR1 LNHDA, CDR2 SQIVND (reference sequence). Trimming removed 5 bases from V and 0 bases from J, with 11 bases in between. The CDR3 runs 14 residues. The sequencing here drew on peripheral blood, taken on day 0 of AZD1222 vaccination. The receptor comes from an adult in good health. The chain joins TRBV19 to TRBJ2-7, with D perhaps assigned TRBD1 or TRBD2 (5 bases each). Here the CDR3 DNA reads TGTGCCAGTAGTGGGACGCTAAGCTCCTACGAGCAGTACTTC. Protein: CASSGTLSSYEQYF.